This TCR beta chain was recorded in a study of regulatory T cells in long-lasting Graves disease. Study findings and constraints: Patients with persistent disease showed a bias toward TRBV28, TRBJ1-2 and TRBJ2-5.

With iRepertoire HTBI primers and Arm-PCR of CDR3 regions, TCR beta libraries were built. TCRdb re-called the multiplex PCR reads with MiXCR, one entry per CDR3 protein. The data show under 800,000 distinct CDR3 sequences, 16% seen once. Indicated time point: newly diagnosed GD, antithyroid drugs for less than 3 months. Isolated PBMC RNA provided the starting material for the TCR library. CDR3 size: 15 residues. CDR1 and CDR2 from the germline V gene are LGHDT and YNNKEL (reference sequence). V dropped 4 bases and J dropped 0; count of bases not matched to a gene: 4. Worth noting for this clonotype: The antigen is undetermined.

These data were also filed under a second study, of T cells in Graves' hyperthyroidism and ophthalmopathy. That paper notes: Graves' hyperthyroidism showing no ophthalmopathy progression within 18 months was considered stable.

This TCR came from a woman in her twenties or thirties with Graves disease. The specimen was peripheral blood mononuclear cells (PBMCs), collected at new diagnosis, from a patient treated with antithyroid drugs. J is TRBJ2-7 and V is TRBV3-1, with TRBD2 identical over 9 bases. CDR3 amino acids: CASSPYSGSSYEQYF. CDR3 DNA: TGTGCCAGCAGCCCTTATAGCGGGAGCTCCTACGAGCAGTACTTC.